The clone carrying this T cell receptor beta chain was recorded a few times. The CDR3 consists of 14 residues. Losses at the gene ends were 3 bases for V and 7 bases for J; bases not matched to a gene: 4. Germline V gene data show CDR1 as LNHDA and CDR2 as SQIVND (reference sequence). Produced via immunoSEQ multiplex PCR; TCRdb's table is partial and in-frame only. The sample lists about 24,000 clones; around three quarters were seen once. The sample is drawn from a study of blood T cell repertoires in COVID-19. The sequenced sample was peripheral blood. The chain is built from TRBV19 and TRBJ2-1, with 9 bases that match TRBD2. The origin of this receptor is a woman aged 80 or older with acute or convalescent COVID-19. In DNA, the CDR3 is TGTGCCAGTAGTATTAGCGGGAGTGTTAATGAGCAGTTCTTC. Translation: CASSISGSVNEQFF.